A selection of T cell receptor beta chains follows, all from one sample in a study of blood T cell repertoires in COVID-19. Method: immunoSEQ multiplex PCR; TCRdb's copy keeps in-frame clones and lacks some. The sample contains 17,000 or so clones, around nine tenths of which appear only once. The sample taken for sequencing was peripheral blood. The origin of the receptors is a human donor in a cohort sampled during active COVID-19. CDR3s include the opening cysteine and the closing phenylalanine or tryptophan. Each record gives: V gene, clone size, D gene, J gene, CDR3 DNA, CDR3 protein. D genes are given only for firm matches. Clone size appears in some rows only: once, few, many, or a class for an expanded clone.

V gene: TRBV6-2/TRBV6-3; clone size: -; D gene: TRBD1; J gene: TRBJ2-3; CDR3 DNA: TGTGCCAGCAGTTTCGGGCAGGGGGACCAGGCTGCAGATACGCAGTATTTT; CDR3 protein: CASSFGQGDQAADTQYF
V gene: TRBV20-1; clone size: -; D gene: TRBD2; J gene: TRBJ2-1; CDR3 DNA: TGCAGTGCTAGTTACCGCGGCGGTAGCGGGGCATCCTGGAGGGGATACAATGAGCAGTTCTTC; CDR3 protein: CSASYRGGSGASWRGYNEQFF
V gene: TRBV18; clone size: -; D gene: TRBD1; J gene: TRBJ1-5; CDR3 DNA: TGTGCCAGCTCACAGGGACAGGGGATATCTAGTAATCAGCCCCAGCATTTT; CDR3 protein: CASSQGQGISSNQPQHF
V gene: TRBV28; clone size: -; D gene: -; J gene: TRBJ1-1; CDR3 DNA: TGTGCCAGCCTACAGACCTTCCCACTTCAAGCTTTCTTT; CDR3 protein: CASLQTFPLQAFF
V gene: TRBV3-1/TRBV3-2; clone size: -; D gene: -; J gene: TRBJ2-1; CDR3 DNA: TGTGCCAGCAGCCCACCCCGAGATTTCCCCGAGCAGTTCTTC; CDR3 protein: CASSPPRDFPEQFF
V gene: TRBV15; clone size: -; D gene: -; J gene: TRBJ1-4; CDR3 DNA: TGTGCCACCAAACAGGGACTATCATCAACTAATGAAAAACTGTTTTTT; CDR3 protein: CATKQGLSSTNEKLFF
V gene: TRBV19; clone size: -; D gene: TRBD2; J gene: TRBJ2-3; CDR3 DNA: TGTGCCAGTGTCCCTAGCGGGAGGCCCACAGATACGCAGTATTTT; CDR3 protein: CASVPSGRPTDTQYF
V gene: TRBV9; clone size: -; D gene: -; J gene: TRBJ2-1; CDR3 DNA: TGTGCCAGCAGCGTAGTTTCGGGGGACAATGAGCAGTTCTTC; CDR3 protein: CASSVVSGDNEQFF
V gene: TRBV5-8; clone size: -; D gene: TRBD1; J gene: TRBJ1-6; CDR3 DNA: TGTGCCAGCAGTTCCGGGACAGCCAATTCACCCCTCCACTTT; CDR3 protein: CASSSGTANSPLHF
V gene: TRBV5-1; clone size: -; D gene: -; J gene: TRBJ2-2; CDR3 DNA: TGCGCCAGCAGGCGGCGGGACAGCTCGAACACCGGGGAGCTGTTTTTT; CDR3 protein: CASRRRDSSNTGELFF
V gene: TRBV28; clone size: once; D gene: -; J gene: TRBJ2-1; CDR3 DNA: TGTGCCAGCAGTTTGGAGACTAGTGAGCAGTTCTTC; CDR3 protein: CASSLETSEQFF
V gene: TRBV28; clone size: -; D gene: TRBD1; J gene: TRBJ1-6; CDR3 DNA: TGTGCCAGCAGTTTACGGGACAGATTTAATTCACCCCTCCACTTT; CDR3 protein: CASSLRDRFNSPLHF
V gene: TRBV5-1; clone size: -; D gene: -; J gene: TRBJ2-3; CDR3 DNA: TGCGCCAGCAGCTCACAGGGATTCACAGATACGCAGTATTTT; CDR3 protein: CASSSQGFTDTQYF
V gene: TRBV3-1/TRBV3-2; clone size: -; D gene: -; J gene: TRBJ1-1; CDR3 DNA: TGTGCCAGCAGCCAGACGACAGTGAACACTGAAGCTTTCTTT; CDR3 protein: CASSQTTVNTEAFF
V gene: TRBV4-1; clone size: -; D gene: TRBD1; J gene: TRBJ1-2; CDR3 DNA: TGCGCCAGCAGCTCCACCGGACAGGGAGTTCTTGTGGGCTACACCTTC; CDR3 protein: CASSSTGQGVLVGYTF
V gene: TRBV28; clone size: -; D gene: TRBD2; J gene: TRBJ2-3; CDR3 DNA: TGTGCCAGTACCGGGACTAGCGCAACAGATACGCAGTATTTT; CDR3 protein: CASTGTSATDTQYF
V gene: TRBV5-7; clone size: -; D gene: -; J gene: TRBJ2-1; CDR3 DNA: TGTGCCAGCAGCTTGGTTAAGCGGGCCTGGTCGAATGAGCAGTTCTTC; CDR3 protein: CASSLVKRAWSNEQFF
V gene: TRBV28; clone size: -; D gene: -; J gene: TRBJ2-3; CDR3 DNA: TGTGCCAGCACTACCCCCACGTGGGGCGGATTGACAGATACGCAGTATTTT; CDR3 protein: CASTTPTWGGLTDTQYF
V gene: TRBV14; clone size: -; D gene: TRBD2; J gene: TRBJ2-1; CDR3 DNA: TGTGCCAGCAGCCAAGGGACTAGCGGGTCCCCTTACAATGAGCAGTTCTTC; CDR3 protein: CASSQGTSGSPYNEQFF
V gene: TRBV9; clone size: -; D gene: -; J gene: TRBJ2-3; CDR3 DNA: TGTGCCAGCAGCGTAGGCGGGGCTAGCACAGATACGCAGTATTTT; CDR3 protein: CASSVGGASTDTQYF
V gene: TRBV20-1; clone size: -; D gene: TRBD2; J gene: TRBJ2-5; CDR3 DNA: TGCAGTGCTAGTGGGCTAGCGGGAAAGCAAGAGACCCAGTACTTC; CDR3 protein: CSASGLAGKQETQYF
V gene: TRBV18; clone size: -; D gene: -; J gene: TRBJ2-7; CDR3 DNA: TGTGCCAGCTCACCAGTCTCCGTCGATACTTACGAGCAGTACTTC; CDR3 protein: CASSPVSVDTYEQYF
V gene: TRBV6-5; clone size: -; D gene: TRBD1; J gene: TRBJ2-7; CDR3 DNA: TGTGCCAGCAGTTATGGGGGGACAGGCGCCTACGAGCAGTACTTC; CDR3 protein: CASSYGGTGAYEQYF
V gene: TRBV19; clone size: -; D gene: -; J gene: TRBJ1-2; CDR3 DNA: TGTGCCAGTACCCCGATCGTCCGGAACTATGGCTACACCTTC; CDR3 protein: CASTPIVRNYGYTF
V gene: TRBV7-2; clone size: once; D gene: TRBD2; J gene: TRBJ2-7; CDR3 DNA: TGTGCCAGCAGCTTACTAGCGGGAGGGTACGAGCAGTACTTC; CDR3 protein: CASSLLAGGYEQYF
V gene: TRBV2; clone size: -; D gene: -; J gene: TRBJ1-1; CDR3 DNA: TGTGCCAGCAGTGAATACGGGGTGAGCACTGAAGCTTTCTTT; CDR3 protein: CASSEYGVSTEAFF
V gene: TRBV30; clone size: -; D gene: TRBD1; J gene: TRBJ1-5; CDR3 DNA: TGTGCCTGGAGTGCCGGGACAGGGGGCAATCAGCCCCAGCATTTT; CDR3 protein: CAWSAGTGGNQPQHF
V gene: TRBV7-8; clone size: -; D gene: TRBD2; J gene: TRBJ2-1; CDR3 DNA: TGTGCCAGCTGGGGGACTAGCTCCTACAATGAGCAGTTCTTC; CDR3 protein: CASWGTSSYNEQFF
V gene: TRBV7-2; clone size: -; D gene: TRBD2; J gene: TRBJ2-1; CDR3 DNA: TGTGCCAGCAGCTTAGGGACTAGCGGGCAGAATGAGCAGTTCTTC; CDR3 protein: CASSLGTSGQNEQFF
V gene: TRBV2; clone size: few; D gene: TRBD1; J gene: TRBJ1-5; CDR3 DNA: TGTGCCAGCAGGTCAGGGGGGTATCAGCCCCAGCATTTT; CDR3 protein: CASRSGGYQPQHF
V gene: TRBV2; clone size: -; D gene: -; J gene: TRBJ1-5; CDR3 DNA: TGTGCCAGCAGTGGGGACATCGCCCCTGGACCCCAGCATTTT; CDR3 protein: CASSGDIAPGPQHF
V gene: TRBV18; clone size: -; D gene: -; J gene: TRBJ2-7; CDR3 DNA: TGTGCCAGCTCGACAGAAATCTACGAGCAGTACTTC; CDR3 protein: CASSTEIYEQYF
V gene: TRBV28; clone size: -; D gene: TRBD2; J gene: TRBJ2-2; CDR3 DNA: TGTGCCAGCAGTTTATGGAGACTAGCGGGAGGGCCCGGGGAGCTGTTTTTT; CDR3 protein: CASSLWRLAGGPGELFF
V gene: TRBV5-3; clone size: -; D gene: -; J gene: TRBJ1-3; CDR3 DNA: TGTGCCAGAAGCTCGCCTGGAGGGTCTGGAAACACCATATATTTT; CDR3 protein: CARSSPGGSGNTIYF
V gene: TRBV29-1; clone size: -; D gene: TRBD1; J gene: TRBJ1-2; CDR3 DNA: TGCAGCGGTCAATCCGGGACAGGGTTTGGCTACACCTTC; CDR3 protein: CSGQSGTGFGYTF
V gene: TRBV11-2; clone size: -; D gene: TRBD2; J gene: TRBJ2-1; CDR3 DNA: TGTGCCAGCAGCCATCCGGGAGCGGGACGTTCCTACAATGAGCAGTTCTTC; CDR3 protein: CASSHPGAGRSYNEQFF
V gene: TRBV28; clone size: -; D gene: -; J gene: TRBJ2-1; CDR3 DNA: TGTGCCAGCAGCTCCCCCCCCGGGAGCTCCTACAATGAGCAGTTCTTC; CDR3 protein: CASSSPPGSSYNEQFF
V gene: TRBV3-1/TRBV3-2; clone size: few; D gene: -; J gene: TRBJ2-4; CDR3 DNA: TGTGCCAGCAGCCAAGAGTATCCGGGACTAGCCAAAAACATTCAGTACTTC; CDR3 protein: CASSQEYPGLAKNIQYF
V gene: TRBV14; clone size: -; D gene: TRBD2; J gene: TRBJ2-3; CDR3 DNA: TGTGCCAGCAGCCAAGGCGGCGGGAGAAGCACAGATACGCAGTATTTT; CDR3 protein: CASSQGGGRSTDTQYF
V gene: TRBV9; clone size: -; D gene: TRBD1; J gene: TRBJ1-3; CDR3 DNA: TGTGCCAGCAGCGTTGAGGGGGCCTCTGGAAACACCATATATTTT; CDR3 protein: CASSVEGASGNTIYF
V gene: TRBV6-1; clone size: -; D gene: TRBD1; J gene: TRBJ1-5; CDR3 DNA: TGTGCCAGCAGTGCCTCTGGAGGGACAGTCATTAGCAATCAGCCCCAGCATTTT; CDR3 protein: CASSASGGTVISNQPQHF
V gene: TRBV5-1; clone size: -; D gene: TRBD1; J gene: TRBJ2-1; CDR3 DNA: TGCGCCAGCAGCTTGGGACAGGGGGCCTCCTACAATGAGCAGTTCTTC; CDR3 protein: CASSLGQGASYNEQFF
V gene: TRBV27; clone size: -; D gene: -; J gene: TRBJ2-3; CDR3 DNA: TGTGCCAGCAGTTTTAGGTACCCAGGGACAGATACGCAGTATTTT; CDR3 protein: CASSFRYPGTDTQYF
V gene: TRBV6-5; clone size: -; D gene: -; J gene: TRBJ2-3; CDR3 DNA: TGTGCCAGCAAAAAAAGGGGTGATACGCAGTATTTT; CDR3 protein: CASKKRGDTQYF
V gene: TRBV19; clone size: few; D gene: TRBD2; J gene: TRBJ2-2; CDR3 DNA: TGTGCCAGTAGTATAGGGACTAGCTTCACCGGGGAGCTGTTTTTT; CDR3 protein: CASSIGTSFTGELFF
V gene: TRBV6-5; clone size: -; D gene: TRBD1; J gene: TRBJ2-3; CDR3 DNA: TGTGCCAGTAGAGCCCGGGACAGAATCACAGATACGCAGTATTTT; CDR3 protein: CASRARDRITDTQYF
V gene: TRBV27; clone size: -; D gene: -; J gene: TRBJ1-2; CDR3 DNA: TGTGCCAGCAGGGGGCCCCATGGCTACACCTTC; CDR3 protein: CASRGPHGYTF
V gene: TRBV5-1; clone size: -; D gene: TRBD2; J gene: TRBJ2-7; CDR3 DNA: TGCGCCAGCAGCTTGGGGGGGACTAGCAGCGAGCAGTACTTC; CDR3 protein: CASSLGGTSSEQYF
V gene: TRBV11-3; clone size: once; D gene: TRBD1; J gene: TRBJ2-7; CDR3 DNA: TGTGCCAGCAGCTTAGGGACAGGGGCGTACGAGCAGTACTTC; CDR3 protein: CASSLGTGAYEQYF
V gene: TRBV2; clone size: once; D gene: TRBD1; J gene: TRBJ1-5; CDR3 DNA: TGTGCCAGCAGTGCAACAGGGGAATATCAGCCCCAGCATTTT; CDR3 protein: CASSATGEYQPQHF
V gene: TRBV28; clone size: -; D gene: -; J gene: TRBJ1-1; CDR3 DNA: TGTGCCAGCAGTGCCGGTCTGACAGGGAACACTGAAGCTTTCTTT; CDR3 protein: CASSAGLTGNTEAFF
V gene: TRBV4-2; clone size: -; D gene: TRBD2; J gene: TRBJ2-1; CDR3 DNA: TGTGCCAGCAGCCAAGCTAGCGGTACCTACAATGAGCAGTTCTTC; CDR3 protein: CASSQASGTYNEQFF
V gene: TRBV29-1; clone size: -; D gene: TRBD1; J gene: TRBJ2-5; CDR3 DNA: TGCAGCGCGTCGGTCCAGGGGGCAGCTCTGGAGACCCAGTACTTC; CDR3 protein: CSASVQGAALETQYF
V gene: TRBV5-1; clone size: -; D gene: -; J gene: TRBJ1-6; CDR3 DNA: TGCGCCAGTTCAGTTTCAACTAATTCACCCCTCCACTTT; CDR3 protein: CASSVSTNSPLHF
V gene: TRBV6-7; clone size: -; D gene: TRBD2; J gene: TRBJ2-1; CDR3 DNA: TGTGCCAGCACCATTAGCGGGAGGAGATCCTACAATGAGCAGTTCTTC; CDR3 protein: CASTISGRRSYNEQFF
V gene: TRBV5-1; clone size: once; D gene: -; J gene: TRBJ1-5; CDR3 DNA: TGCGCCAGCAGCTTGTGGGGGGGCGCCGATCAGCCCCAGCATTTT; CDR3 protein: CASSLWGGADQPQHF
V gene: TRBV28; clone size: -; D gene: -; J gene: TRBJ1-1; CDR3 DNA: TGTGCCAGCATCCCACTTCACACTGAAGCTTTCTTT; CDR3 protein: CASIPLHTEAFF
V gene: TRBV27; clone size: -; D gene: -; J gene: TRBJ1-1; CDR3 DNA: TGTGCCAGCAGACTAACAGGGAGCACTGAAGCTTTCTTT; CDR3 protein: CASRLTGSTEAFF
V gene: TRBV28; clone size: -; D gene: TRBD1; J gene: TRBJ1-5; CDR3 DNA: TGTGCCAGCACCTGGACAGGGGGTGGCAATCAGCCCCAGCATTTT; CDR3 protein: CASTWTGGGNQPQHF